This TCR beta chain was captured by sequencing in a study of T cells in Graves' hyperthyroidism and ophthalmopathy. Amplified regions were TCR beta CDR3 sequences from RNA transcripts. HTBI primers drove first-round RT-PCR of the TCR CDR3. TCRdb reprocessed the multiplex PCR reads via MiXCR and lists one record per CDR3 protein. The table lists roughly 720,000 distinct CDR3 sequences, 17% of them singletons. The CDR3 contains 13 residues. V lost 6 bases to trimming and J lost 6 bases, with 15 bases between them. The V gene's germline CDR1 is MDHEN and CDR2 SYDVKM. This clonotype was detected ten times or more. Uncontrolled infection, other autoimmune disease, pregnancy and lactation each barred patients from inclusion. Each diagnosis drew on symptoms, thyroxine, TRAb, thyroid ultrasound and orbital computed tomography findings. The authors obtained PBMCs from roughly 10 ml of fresh peripheral blood.

The clonotype originates from a man aged 50-59 years with Graves' hyperthyroidism. The chain combines TRBV28 with TRBJ2-7, with D possibly being TRBD1 or TRBD2 (5 bases each). Sequencing used blood. In DNA, the CDR3 is TGTGCCAGCAGCCTTCGGGACGAATCCGAGCAGTACTTC. This codes for CASSLRDESEQYF.